The 23 T cell receptor beta chains given below trace back to one sample, sequenced in a study of blood T cells in healthy people across ages. The use of a sample-barcoded 5' primer and a J-beta primer mix characterized a second PCR of 7 to 11 cycles. TCRdb processed the 5' RACE reads anew with MiXCR; each CDR3 protein has one entry. The table shows some 860,000 distinct CDR3 sequences, with roughly 50% occurring only once. The sequencing sample was made of blood. These receptors all come from a man aged 40-49 years in good health.

With respect to this clonotype: This may be a read error: a much more frequent sequence differs by one nucleotide. This CDR3 is missing its conserved last phenylalanine or tryptophan, likely due to a read error. The DNA is omitted, as the CDR3 cannot be located on it reliably, and the CDR3 follows TCRdb's listing. This chain links TRBV30 with TRBJ2-1; the table's D call TRBD1 went unverified against the DNA. Ends included, the CDR3 has 12 residues. Germline V lookup: CDR1 GTSNPN, CDR2 SVGIG (reference sequence). CDR3 sequence: CAWSVPLGPGFL.

The chain has TRBV28 and TRBJ1-5, with no clear D. This CDR3 region has 15 residues. V was trimmed by 5 bases and J by 9 bases, leaving 20 bases between them. Per the germline V gene, CDR1 is MDHEN and CDR2 is SYDVKM. In DNA, the CDR3 is TGTGCCAGCAGTCTCGCAGAGGGAGACGGACGGCCCCAGCATTTT. The encoded protein is CASSLAEGDGRPQHF. Filled out from reference TRBV28 and TRBJ1-5, the complete variable domain reads DVKVTQSSRYLVKRTGEKVFLECVQDMDHENMFWYRQDPGLGLRLIYFSYDVKMKEKGDIPEGYSVSREKKERFSLILESASTNQTSMYLCASSLAEGDGRPQHFGDGTRLSIL.

V usage is TRBV20-1 and J usage is TRBJ1-2; TRBD1 might be the D (5 bases). The germline V gene encodes CDR1 DFQATT and CDR2 SNEGSKA (reference sequence). V lost 5 bases and J lost 8, with 12 bases in between. The CDR3 runs to 11 residues. CDR3 region: CSADVRDGYTF. CDR3 bases: TGCAGTGCTGACGTTCGGGACGGCTACACCTTC.

The chain couples TRBV9 to TRBJ2-6, with D unclear. This CDR3 has 15 amino acids. Germline CDR1 and CDR2: SGDLS and YYNGEE. Trimming removed 3 bases from V and 2 bases from J, with 9 bases in between. CDR3: CASSEVITGANVLTF. In DNA form, the CDR3 reads TGTGCCAGCAGCGAGGTTATTACTGGGGCCAACGTCCTGACTTTC. Combining the CDR3 with reference TRBV9 and TRBJ2-6 gives the whole variable domain DSGVTQTPKHLITATGQRVTLRCSPRSGDLSVYWYQQSLDQGLQFLIQYYNGEERAKGNILERFSAQQFPDLHSELNLSSLELGDSALYFCASSEVITGANVLTFGAGSRLTVL.

The rearrangement links TRBV29-1 to TRBJ2-1, with 7 bases identical to TRBD1. The junction had 2 bases not matched to a gene; V was cut back by 2 bases and J by 7 bases. Germline V gene sequence: CDR1 SQVTM, CDR2 ANQGSEA. The CDR3 consists of 12 residues. The DNA for the CDR3 is TGCAGCGTTGAAAAACAGGGGAATGAGCAGTTCTTC. Protein product: CSVEKQGNEQFF.

This chain joins TRBV4-2 and TRBJ2-3; D is perhaps TRBD2 (6 bases). This CDR3 is 17 amino acids long. Germline loops: CDR1 LGHNA, CDR2 YNFKEQ. Trimming shortened V by 4 bases and J by 0 bases, and 17 bases separated the two germline ends. The CDR3 here is CASSLLGGGSSTDTQYF. Here the CDR3 DNA reads TGTGCCAGCAGCCTCTTGGGAGGCGGATCTAGCACAGATACGCAGTATTTT.

The chain employs TRBV7-3 and TRBJ2-5, with 14 bases identical to TRBD2. The trim removed 5 bases at V and 13 bases at J, leaving 9 bases unmatched. The CDR3 loop spans 14 amino acids. Germline CDR1 SGHTA, CDR2 FQGTGA. CDR3 amino acids: CASSLTSGGDFRYF. CDR3 nucleotides: TGTGCCAGCAGCCTGACTAGCGGGGGGGACTTCCGGTACTTC.

The rearrangement uses TRBV12-5 and TRBJ2-7; TRBD2 is a possible D gene (6 bases). Germline CDR1 LGHNT, CDR2 FRNRAP. Trimming stripped 7 bases from V and 10 bases from J, with 26 bases between. This CDR3 is built from 15 residues. In DNA form, the CDR3 reads TGTGCTAGTGCTTATTACTTATCGGGACGGGAGCCCCAGTACTTC. It specifies CASAYYLSGREPQYF. The full variable domain, its missing parts supplied by reference TRBV12-5 and TRBJ2-7, is DARVTQTPRHKVTEMGQEVTMRCQPILGHNTVFWYRQTMMQGLELLAYFRNRAPLDDSGMPKDRFSAEMPDATLATLKIQPSEPRDSAVYFCASAYYLSGREPQYFGPGTRLTVT.

The chain employs TRBV28 and TRBJ2-1, with 8 positions matching TRBD2. This CDR3 comprises 16 residues. After removal of 5 bases from V and 8 bases from J, the junction contained 14 bases not matched to a gene. Germline lookup yields CDR1 MDHEN and CDR2 SYDVKM. The DNA of the CDR3 is TGTGCCAGCAGTCCAGTAGCGGGATTGGGTCAGGATGAGCAGTTCTTC. Its translation: CASSPVAGLGQDEQFF.

V and J are TRBV4-3 and TRBJ1-6; 9 bases map to TRBD1. Germline V gives CDR1 LGHNA, CDR2 YSLEER. There are 13 residues in the CDR3. After removal of 4 bases from V and 14 bases from J, the junction contained 6 bases not matched to a gene. The CDR3 nucleotides are TGCGCCAGCAGCCTTGACAGGGGGTCAGCCCTCCACTTT. It codes for CASSLDRGSALHF.

Worth noting for this clonotype: Its ends do not fully match the called genes, so a read error is possible. The rearrangement uses TRBV20-1 and TRBJ2-7; D may correspond to TRBD1 or TRBD2 (5 bases each). CDR1 is DFQATT, CDR2 SNEGSKA, per germline (reference sequence). The CDR3 extends over 15 amino acids. The CDR3 bases are TGCGGTGCTAGTGTCTCGGGGACCAGCTCCTACGAGCAGTACTTC. Translation: CGASVSGTSSYEQYF.

In its sample, this clonotype was seen a few times. Written as DNA, the CDR3 is TGTGCCAGCAGCTTATCGTCGGTTGCCAATCAGCCCCAGCATTTT. This translates into CASSLSSVANQPQHF. The chain joins TRBV7-2 to TRBJ1-5; D remains ambiguous. This CDR3 region has 15 residues. The V gene's germline CDR1 is SGHTA and CDR2 FQGNSA. The germline V and J ends were trimmed by 2 bases and 3 bases, with 11 bases remaining between them.

The chain is built from TRBV25-1 and TRBJ2-3, with a weak D call TRBD2 (6 bases). The CDR3 length is 15 residues. The V and J ends lost 4 bases and 1 base respectively, with 12 bases between them. Germline CDR1 is MGHDK and CDR2 is SYGVNS. The CDR3 region is CASSGTSPRTDTQYF. CDR3 in DNA: TGTGCCAGCAGTGGCACTAGCCCCCGCACAGATACGCAGTATTTT.

The sample holds many counts of this clonotype. DNA of the CDR3: TGTGCCGGCGTAGCGGGGCTGGTATGTGGCTACACCTTC. Translated, it gives CAGVAGLVCGYTF. The V and J genes are TRBV21-1 and TRBJ1-2. TRBV21-1 is listed as a pseudogene. The CDR3 is 13 residues long.

This chain uses TRBV9 with TRBJ2-1; 7 bases fit TRBD2. The CDR3 length is 15 residues. The V and J ends lost 0 bases and 4 bases, in that order; junction bases with no gene match: 4. Per germline, CDR1 SGDLS and CDR2 YYNGEE. CDR3 region: CASSVVAGEYNEQFF. Written as DNA, the CDR3 is TGTGCCAGCAGCGTAGTCGCGGGAGAATACAATGAGCAGTTCTTC.

This clonotype was detected only a few times. The V and J genes are TRBV20-1 and TRBJ2-5; D gene ambiguous. The last part of the DNA fits TRBJ2-7 better; the J call may be wrong. Germline V CDR1 and CDR2: DFQATT, SNEGSKA (reference sequence). The CDR3 consists of 11 residues. The CDR3 is CSAFYDYEQYF. CDR3 coding DNA: TGCAGTGCCTTTTATGATTACGAGCAGTACTTC.

This chain connects TRBV6-2 or TRBV6-3 to TRBJ1-6, with D unresolved. CDR1 and CDR2 from the germline V gene are MNHEY and SVGEGT. The CDR3 has 15 amino acids. Trimming left V 5 bases short and J 0 bases short, with 8 bases between. The CDR3 DNA follows: TGTGCCAGCAGTACCGGGGACTCCTATAATTCACCCCTCCACTTT. Translating gives CASSTGDSYNSPLHF.

V gene TRBV2 combines with J gene TRBJ1-6, with 8 bases matching TRBD1. The CDR3 is made up of 18 amino acids. The germline gives CDR1 SNHLY, CDR2 FYNNEI. V dropped 4 bases and J dropped 10; count of bases not matched to a gene: 18. The CDR3 loop reads CASSGMRRFGQGGSPLHF. The DNA for the CDR3 is TGTGCCAGCAGTGGAATGAGGCGTTTTGGACAGGGTGGCTCACCCCTCCACTTT. Filled out from reference TRBV2 and TRBJ1-6, the complete variable domain reads EPEVTQTPSHQVTQMGQEVILRCVPISNHLYFYWYRQILGQKVEFLVSFYNNEISEKSEIFDDQFSVERPDGSNFTLKIRSTKLEDSAMYFCASSGMRRFGQGGSPLHFGNGTRLTVT.

This clonotype was detected once. The V call is TRBV7-2, the J call TRBJ2-1; 14 bases are a match to TRBD2. The V segment lost 4 bases and the J segment 8 bases; nucleotides outside the gene matches: 4. Germline CDR1 is SGHTA and CDR2 is FQGNSA. The CDR3 runs 15 residues. Here the CDR3 reads CASSSGLAGGYEQFF. The CDR3 nucleotides read TGTGCCAGCAGCTCAGGACTAGCGGGGGGTTATGAGCAGTTCTTC.

The chain carries TRBV6-1 and TRBJ2-5; a weak D match, TRBD2 (5 bases). Germline CDR1 MNHNS, CDR2 SASEGT. The CDR3 spans 14 residues. The V gene lost 4 bases and the J gene lost 4 bases, with 13 bases spanning the gap. The CDR3 coding sequence is TGTGCCAGCAGTGCCGGACGGGGTGGAGAGACCCAGTACTTC. Translating gives CASSAGRGGETQYF.

The chain links TRBV5-5 to TRBJ2-1, with 8 positions matching TRBD1. The CDR3 runs 17 residues. V lost 2 bases to trimming and J lost 6 bases; unmatched junction nucleotides: 13. CDR1 is SGHKS and CDR2 is YYEKEE in the germline V gene (reference sequence). The DNA of the CDR3 is TGTGCCAGCAGCTTTTCTTTTGTGGGACAGGTTTCCAATGAGCAGTTCTTC. It yields the protein CASSFSFVGQVSNEQFF.

The chain is built from TRBV6-5 and TRBJ2-3; TRBD2 aligns across 7 bases. The CDR3 has 14 amino acids. The J segment lost 4 bases and the V segment lost 7 bases, leaving 8 bases of the junction unmatched. Germline V gene sequence: CDR1 MNHEY, CDR2 SVGAGI. The CDR3 sequence: CASTTPGGSDTQYF. CDR3 DNA: TGTGCCAGCACTACGCCCGGGGGGTCAGATACGCAGTATTTT.

The J gene is TRBJ2-5, the V gene TRBV11-2, with TRBD2 matching 14 bases. CDR1 SGHAT and CDR2 FQNNGV come from the germline V gene. The CDR3 runs to 17 residues. Trimming at V came to 4 bases and at J to 4 bases, leaving 8 bases not matched to a gene. The CDR3 sequence is CASSYRLAGGPGETQYF. CDR3 nucleotide sequence: TGTGCCAGCAGCTATAGACTAGCGGGGGGGCCGGGAGAGACCCAGTACTTC.